The 6 T cell receptor beta chains listed next were all sequenced from one sample in a study of blood T cell repertoires in COVID-19 (dated by TCRdb to 2018 to 2020). Library preparation was by the immunoSEQ multiplex PCR assay. Entries here come from immuneACCESS through TCRdb and include only in-frame sequences with V and J called. Some clones fail to appear in such tables; in the studies checked, an unresolved V gene covers under half of the shortfall, and the cause of the remainder is unknown. The sample contains more than 90,000 clones, approximately 80% of them found a single time. The top ten clones comprise roughly 0.83% of the sample. The sample comprised peripheral blood. All receptors derive from a woman between 65 and 79 years old with acute or convalescent COVID-19.

The chain combines TRBV28 with TRBJ1-5; D uncertain. The CDR3 extends over 15 amino acids. Looked up from germline, CDR1 is MDHEN and CDR2 is SYDVKM. Trimming stripped 2 bases from V and 5 bases from J, with 13 bases between. In DNA, the CDR3 is TGTGCCAGCAGTTTACTCGGAGGGTTTGATCAGCCCCAGCATTTT. It specifies CASSLLGGFDQPQHF.

The rearrangement links TRBV9 to TRBJ1-1; D unresolved. V was clipped by 1 base and J by 3 bases, with 7 bases between them. Germline V CDR1 and CDR2: SGDLS, YYNGEE. This CDR3 is built from 13 residues. The chain's CDR3 is CASSVKRDTEAFF. CDR3 nucleotide sequence: TGTGCCAGCAGCGTAAAGCGGGACACTGAAGCTTTCTTT.

V usage is TRBV5-6 and J usage is TRBJ1-4, with TRBD1 matching over 8 bases. With V trimmed by 4 bases and J by 5 bases, 7 bases remained unmatched. CDR3 length equals 15 residues. The germline gives CDR1 SGHDT, CDR2 YYEEEE. The CDR3 DNA reads as TGTGCCAGCAGCCCTTCGACAGGGGTGAATGAAAAACTGTTTTTT. Translated: CASSPSTGVNEKLFF.

The genes are TRBV6-5 and TRBJ2-3; D gene uncertain. V was clipped by 9 bases and J by 2 bases, with 12 bases between them. Germline V gene sequence: CDR1 MNHEY, CDR2 SVGAGI. This CDR3 comprises 13 residues. The CDR3 DNA sequence: TGTGCCAGTCGCGACTCTTACACAGATACGCAGTATTTT. It yields the protein CASRDSYTDTQYF.

On this clone: In the same sample, other DNA sequences code for this CDR3. The V gene is TRBV18, the J gene TRBJ2-1; TRBD1 might be the D (5 bases). The germline CDR1 and CDR2 sequences are KGHSH and LQKENI. This CDR3 is 15 amino acids long. Trimming removed 2 bases from V and 1 base from J, with 9 bases in between. CDR3 sequence (DNA): TGTGCCAGCTCACCAGGGCAGGGTTCCTACAATGAGCAGTTCTTC. This codes for CASSPGQGSYNEQFF.

This clone came up once. The gene calls are TRBV5-4 and TRBJ2-3; 12 bases align to TRBD2. The V and J ends lost 4 bases and 4 bases, in that order; junction bases with no gene match: 4. Per germline, CDR1 SGHNT and CDR2 YYREEE (reference sequence). The CDR3 length is 15 residues. CDR3 nucleotide sequence: TGTGCCAGCAGCCCGACTAGCGGGAGCCCAGATACGCAGTATTTT. This translates into CASSPTSGSPDTQYF. Full variable domain (outside the CDR3, taken from reference TRBV5-4 and TRBJ2-3): ETGVTQSPTHLIKTRGQQVTLRCSSQSGHNTVSWYQQALGQGPQFIFQYYREEENGRGNFPPRFSGLQFPNYSSELNVNALELDDSALYLCASSPTSGSPDTQYFGPGTRLTVL.